What follows is one T cell receptor (beta chain) and its context. No antigen is known for it. The method was immunoSEQ multiplex PCR; TCRdb's version includes in-frame clones alone and lacks a portion of them. Among more than 50,000 clones, over 70% were seen once, and the ten largest hold approximately 1.5%. With 2 bases removed from V and 0 bases from J, the gap between germline ends came to 17 bases. The CDR3 is 18 residues long. Germline V CDR1 and CDR2: SGHVS, FNYEAQ. This sample is part of a study of pediatric ulcerative colitis. Blood was drawn at the time of colonoscopy. Study conclusions and caveats: Compared with controls, ulcerative colitis showed greater blood-rectum clone sharing.

The rearrangement uses TRBV7-6 and TRBJ2-1; weak D call: TRBD1 (6 bases). Specimen: blood. This clonotype was sampled from a boy aged 10-17 years who was a control in a study of pediatric ulcerative colitis. The CDR3 coding sequence is TGTGCCAGCAGCTTATCGATCACGGGACACAGCTCCTACAATGAGCAGTTCTTC. Translation: CASSLSITGHSSYNEQFF.